Listed below are T cell receptor beta chains from one sample, sequenced in a study of control samples from healthy donors and cancer patients. Profiled with immunoSEQ multiplex PCR; TCRdb holds only in-frame clones, not every one. Of around 68,000 clones in the sample, more than 80% were seen once. Sequencing used blood. These receptors all stem from a man aged 55 to 70 in good health. Each CDR3 is given with its conserved first and last residue. Each record gives: V gene, D gene, J gene, clone size, CDR3 DNA, CDR3 protein. The D gene is left open where the match is weak. Size tells how often a clone was seen (once, few, many) or the class of an expanded clone, and some rows leave it out.

TRBV10-3	.	TRBJ1-2	.	TGTGCCATCAGTGAGCAGGGAAACTATGGCTACACCTTC	CAISEQGNYGYTF
TRBV9	.	TRBJ2-2	.	TGTGCCAGCAGCTCAAACTTCGGGGGATGGAACACCGGGGAGCTGTTTTTT	CASSSNFGGWNTGELFF
TRBV6-5	TRBD1	TRBJ2-5	few	TGTGCCAGCAGCCGCGACAGGGATGAGACCCAGTACTTC	CASSRDRDETQYF
TRBV10-2	.	TRBJ2-1	once	TGCGCCAGCAGTGGGCTTTCGATCCAACCCCCCCACAATGAGCAGTTCTTC	CASSGLSIQPPHNEQFF
TRBV25-1	TRBD1	TRBJ1-2	.	TGTGCCAGCAGTGAATTTGGGACAGATCCCTATGGCTACACCTTC	CASSEFGTDPYGYTF
TRBV7-2	.	TRBJ2-1	.	TGTGCCAGCAGCTGGACCGGGACGAGCTCCTACAATGAGCAGTTCTTC	CASSWTGTSSYNEQFF
TRBV6-5	TRBD1	TRBJ1-1	.	TGTGCCAGCGAGACAGGGTTGGGGACTGAAGCTTTCTTT	CASETGLGTEAFF
TRBV28	TRBD1	TRBJ1-5	.	TGTGCCAGCAGGGCCTCAGGGGGCTTAGGTCAGCCCCAGCATTTT	CASRASGGLGQPQHF
TRBV7-9	.	TRBJ2-3	few	TGTGCCAGCAGCTTAGAGGTGAAACTCACAGATACGCAGTATTTT	CASSLEVKLTDTQYF
TRBV28	.	TRBJ2-4	.	TGTGCCAGCAGTTGGGGTGGAGGGGTCAAAAACATTCAGTACTTC	CASSWGGGVKNIQYF
TRBV11-2	.	TRBJ2-3	.	TGTGCCAGCAGCTTAGGGGCGAGTTTGGGGGCAGGGTACACAGATACGCAGTATTTT	CASSLGASLGAGYTDTQYF
TRBV27	TRBD1	TRBJ1-6	.	TGTGCCAGCAGACAGGGGGCCTTTTCACCCCTCCACTTT	CASRQGAFSPLHF
TRBV7-2	.	TRBJ1-6	.	TGTGCCAGCAGCTTACCGAGCTCCTATAATTCACCCCTCCACTTT	CASSLPSSYNSPLHF
TRBV10-1	.	TRBJ2-1	.	TGCGCCAGCAGTCGAGAATTATTCTTAAACAATGAGCAGTTCTTC	CASSRELFLNNEQFF
TRBV19	.	TRBJ1-5	.	TGTGCCAGTAGGTGGGCAAGACAGGTCAATCAGCCCCAGCATTTT	CASRWARQVNQPQHF
TRBV7-8	TRBD1	TRBJ2-1	once	TGTGCCAGCAGCTTAGGACAGGACAGGGAGCAGTTCTTC	CASSLGQDREQFF
TRBV19	TRBD2	TRBJ2-1	.	TGTGCCAGTACCCGGCTAGCGGGAGATAATGAGCAGTTCTTC	CASTRLAGDNEQFF
TRBV11-2	TRBD2	TRBJ2-5	.	TGTGCCAGCAGCTCCGGACTAGCGGGAGACCGGGAGACCCAGTACTTC	CASSSGLAGDRETQYF
TRBV12-3/TRBV12-4	.	TRBJ2-3	.	TGTGCCAGCAGTTTTGGCGGCACAGATACGCAGTATTTT	CASSFGGTDTQYF
TRBV7-3	.	TRBJ2-3	once	TGTGCCAGCAGCCCCATCGGGAGCGGCACAGATACGCAGTATTTT	CASSPIGSGTDTQYF
TRBV14	.	TRBJ1-1	few	TGTGCCAGCAGCCCTCATGGGCCCCGAGGGCCCGCTTTCTTT	CASSPHGPRGPAFF
TRBV15	TRBD1	TRBJ1-5	few	TGTGCCACCAGCACCCCCGGGACAGGGAACAATCAGCCCCAGCATTTT	CATSTPGTGNNQPQHF
TRBV27	.	TRBJ2-7	.	TGTGCCAGCAGTTTACTAGCCCGTAGCCACGAGCAGTACTTC	CASSLLARSHEQYF
TRBV29-1	.	TRBJ2-5	.	TGCAGCGTTGGCCCTCTTGAGACCCAGTACTTC	CSVGPLETQYF
TRBV11-3	.	TRBJ2-1	.	TGTGCCAGCAGCTCGGGGGAGATCAATGAGCAGTTCTTC	CASSSGEINEQFF
TRBV18	TRBD2	TRBJ2-1	.	TGTGCCAGCTCACCATGGCGGGAGGGCTACAATGAGCAGTTCTTC	CASSPWREGYNEQFF
TRBV4-1	.	TRBJ2-3	.	TGCGCCAGCAGCCCGTGGGGGAGCACAGATACGCAGTATTTT	CASSPWGSTDTQYF
TRBV6-2/TRBV6-3	TRBD1	TRBJ2-1	.	TGTGCCAGCAGTCCCCCCAACAGGGGTGCCTACAATGAGCAGTTCTTC	CASSPPNRGAYNEQFF
TRBV7-2	TRBD1	TRBJ2-7	.	TGTGCCAGCAGACTCGGGACAGGGGGTTTGCACGAGCAGTACTTC	CASRLGTGGLHEQYF
TRBV6-5	TRBD1	TRBJ2-1	.	TGTGCCAGCAGTTCCAACAGGGGCGGACGGTACAATGAGCAGTTCTTC	CASSSNRGGRYNEQFF
TRBV19	TRBD2	TRBJ2-1	.	TGTGCCAGTAGCCCTAGTTGGGGGGGGAGGTCCTACAATGAGCAGTTCTTC	CASSPSWGGRSYNEQFF
TRBV5-1	TRBD2	TRBJ2-7	.	TGCGCCAGCAGCTTGTGGATAGCGGGTGACTCCTACGAGCAGTACTTC	CASSLWIAGDSYEQYF
TRBV19	TRBD1	TRBJ1-1	few	TGTGCCAGTAGTTCTTCGGGACAGGGGGCTGGTGAAGCTTTCTTT	CASSSSGQGAGEAFF
TRBV30	TRBD2	TRBJ2-1	few	TGTGCCTGGAGTGTAGGCGGGAGTGAGGGTGATGAGCAGTTCTTC	CAWSVGGSEGDEQFF
TRBV7-3	TRBD2	TRBJ2-3	.	TGTGCCAGCAGCGGGACTAAGTCAGATACGCAGTATTTT	CASSGTKSDTQYF
TRBV27	.	TRBJ2-1	.	TGTGCCAGCAGTAATGGGGACCTGGGCTACAATGAGCAGTTCTTC	CASSNGDLGYNEQFF
TRBV12-5	.	TRBJ2-1	.	TGTGCTAGTGGTTTGGACCGACTCAATCCCTACAATGAGCAGTTCTTC	CASGLDRLNPYNEQFF
TRBV7-2	TRBD2	TRBJ2-1	.	TGTGCCAGCAGCGTCGGGGCTAGCGGTAATGAGCAGTTCTTC	CASSVGASGNEQFF
TRBV6-6	.	TRBJ1-5	.	TGTGCCAGCAGCCCAGGGGAGTCCGGTTTCGGGCAGCCCCAGCATTTT	CASSPGESGFGQPQHF
TRBV6-1	.	TRBJ1-4	.	TGTGCCAGCAGTGAAGGTGGGGAAAAACTGTTTTTT	CASSEGGEKLFF
TRBV2	.	TRBJ1-5	.	TGTGCCAGCAGTGAAGAGGGGGGGAGCTCTCAGCCCCAGCATTTT	CASSEEGGSSQPQHF
TRBV6-5	.	TRBJ1-1	.	TGTGCCAGCAGCGAGACAAGGAACACTGAAGCTTTCTTT	CASSETRNTEAFF
TRBV7-6	.	TRBJ2-7	few	TGTGCCAGCAGCTTAGACTCCGGCTCCTACGAGCAGTACTTC	CASSLDSGSYEQYF
TRBV18	.	TRBJ2-5	.	TGTGCCAGCTCACCACCGCTAGGGGTCCAAGAGACCCAGTACTTC	CASSPPLGVQETQYF
TRBV5-1	.	TRBJ2-2	once	TGCGCCAGCAGCTGGTCAGGGGACGCGAACACCGGGGAGCTGTTTTTT	CASSWSGDANTGELFF
TRBV19	.	TRBJ2-1	.	TGTGCCAGCGGGGACAGGTTTACGGGAGGGCCCTACAATGAGCAGTTCTTC	CASGDRFTGGPYNEQFF
TRBV5-1	.	TRBJ2-2	.	TGCGCCAGCAGCTCGGACGACTCCGGCCTGGGCACCGGGGAGCTGTTTTTT	CASSSDDSGLGTGELFF
TRBV4-3	.	TRBJ1-2	.	TGCGCCAGCAGCCAGAGTACAGGGATGAGTCCATATGGCTACACCTTC	CASSQSTGMSPYGYTF